The T cell receptor (beta chain) described here comes from a study of blood T cell repertoires in COVID-19. Background on the study: Researchers got acute and convalescent COVID-19 samples from the United States, Italy and Spain. PBMCs, B-cell-depleted T cells, or T cells provided the cDNA or gDNA that made up the material.

Trimming removed 6 bases from V and 3 bases from J, with 11 bases in between. Looked up from germline, CDR1 is LNHDA and CDR2 is SQIVND (reference sequence). CDR3 length equals 13 residues. In the source study's methods: Estimation of nucleated cell counts relied on the amplification of reference gene primers. Sequencing used immunoSEQ multiplex PCR; TCRdb keeps in-frame clones, though not all of them. The V and J calls and clone size were taken over from that table, and D and trimming were inferred from the DNA. The table includes a few hundred thousand clones, around nine tenths detected once. This sequence joins TRBV19 and TRBJ1-1; no clear D gene. This clonotype was obtained from a woman in her thirties or forties who had recovered from COVID-19. Sequencing was carried out using peripheral blood. This CDR3 is CASRVGTDTEAFF. Written as DNA, the CDR3 is TGTGCCAGTAGGGTGGGCACAGACACTGAAGCTTTCTTT.